These T cell receptor beta chains were read from a single sample in a study of identical twins. TCRdb analysed the 5' RACE reads with MiXCR anew, one entry per CDR3 protein. Among roughly 540,000 distinct CDR3 sequences listed, roughly 21% were seen once. This sample was also put to use in a study of T cells expressing NK-cell markers.

Sample: CD4+ T cells sorted from blood. The receptors originated from a woman between 18 and 29 years old in good health. CDR3s include the opening cysteine and the closing phenylalanine or tryptophan. A D gene is named only where the DNA matches it firmly. Expanded clones get a size class; other rows say once, few or many, or leave the size out.

clone_size	v_call	d_call	j_call	cdr3_nt	cdr3_aa
many	TRBV27	NA	TRBJ2-4	TGTGCCAGCAGTTTAACCAGGGGTCTTATCATTCAGTACTTC	CASSLTRGLIIQYF
NA	TRBV12-3/TRBV12-4	NA	TRBJ2-3	TGTGCCAGCAGTTTGTGGGGGAGTATTACAGATACGCAGTATTTT	CASSLWGSITDTQYF
few	TRBV7-9	TRBD1	TRBJ2-6	TGTGCCAGCAGCCCTCGACAGGGGATCCATGGGGCCAACGTCCTGACTTTC	CASSPRQGIHGANVLTF
NA	TRBV12-3/TRBV12-4	TRBD2	TRBJ2-7	TGTGCCAGCAGCCTCGGGACTAGCGGAGCAAAGCAGTACTTC	CASSLGTSGAKQYF
few	TRBV6-5	TRBD1	TRBJ1-2	TGTGCCAGCAGTTACTCAGGACAGGGGTGGGGCTACACCTTC	CASSYSGQGWGYTF
many	TRBV6-1	NA	TRBJ1-5	TGTGCCAGCAGTAGACGGAGGGGGGGAGAAAACCAGCCCCAGCATTTT	CASSRRRGGENQPQHF
few	TRBV27	TRBD1	TRBJ2-3	TGTGCCAGCAGTTTTTCCAGGGGGCGTAGAGATACGCAGTATTTT	CASSFSRGRRDTQYF
few	TRBV27	TRBD1	TRBJ2-7	TGTGCCAGCAGAAAAGGACAGGGGCAATCCTACGAGCAGTACTTC	CASRKGQGQSYEQYF
NA	TRBV20-1	NA	TRBJ2-7	TGCAGTGCCGCCGGTGGCGGCGCCTACGAGCAGTACTTC	CSAAGGGAYEQYF
NA	TRBV20-1	TRBD2	TRBJ2-1	TGCAGTGCTAGAGAGTGGGGACTAGCGGACAATGAGCAGTTCTTC	CSAREWGLADNEQFF
NA	TRBV5-1	NA	TRBJ1-1	TGCGCCAGCAGCCCTCAGGGCGTTGGCACTGAAGCTTTCTTT	CASSPQGVGTEAFF
NA	TRBV6-1	TRBD1	TRBJ2-3	TGTGCCAGCAGTGAAGCTGGCGGCAGGGGGCAAGATACGCAGTATTTT	CASSEAGGRGQDTQYF
NA	TRBV20-1	TRBD2	TRBJ2-1	TGCAGTGCTAGTGGAGCGGGAGGGGGAGCCTACAATGAGCAGTTCTTC	CSASGAGGGAYNEQFF
NA	TRBV20-1	NA	TRBJ1-1	TGCAGTGCTATTAGTCAGAACACTGAAGCTTTCTTT	CSAISQNTEAFF
few	TRBV3-1	TRBD1	TRBJ1-6	TGTGCCAGCAGCCGCGGGGGCACAGGGGATTCACCCCTCCACTTT	CASSRGGTGDSPLHF
few	TRBV5-1	TRBD1	TRBJ2-7	TGCGCCAGCAGCTCCACAGGGGAGCACGAGCAGTACTTC	CASSSTGEHEQYF
NA	TRBV7-2	NA	TRBJ2-1	TGTGCCAGCACCCTCCACAATGAGCGGTTCTTC	CASTLHNERFF
once	TRBV27	NA	TRBJ2-2	TGTGCCAGCAACTCGAACACCGGGGAGCTGTTTTTT	CASNSNTGELFF
NA	TRBV5-1	TRBD1	TRBJ2-3	TGCGCCAGCAGCCCCCGGGCGACAGGGGATCAAGATACGCAGTATTTT	CASSPRATGDQDTQYF
NA	TRBV5-6	NA	TRBJ2-7	TGTGCCAGCAGCTTGGTCGACAGGATCGATCTCGAGCAGTACTTC	CASSLVDRIDLEQYF
many	TRBV15	TRBD2	TRBJ2-1	TGTGCCACCAGCAGAGCGAGCGGGGGTTACAATGAGCAGTTCTTC	CATSRASGGYNEQFF
few	TRBV18	TRBD2	TRBJ2-1	TGTGCCAGCTCATTTAGCGGGAGACACGATATTTACAATGAGCAGTTCTTC	CASSFSGRHDIYNEQFF
few	TRBV20-1	NA	TRBJ1-6	TGCAGTGCCACTAATAATTCACCCCTCCACTTT	CSATNNSPLHF
NA	TRBV6-5	NA	TRBJ1-1	TGTGCCAGCAGTTACCGAGCCCCCCGGAACACTGAAGCTTTCTTT	CASSYRAPRNTEAFF
NA	TRBV7-2	NA	TRBJ2-5	TGTGCCAGCAGCTTTAGCGTAAAGACCCAGTACTTC	CASSFSVKTQYF
few	TRBV20-1	TRBD1	TRBJ1-2	TGCAGTGCTAGTACCCCCGTTAGGGACAGCTATGGCTACACCTTC	CSASTPVRDSYGYTF
few	TRBV10-2	NA	TRBJ2-7	TGCGCCAGCATCGGAGAGGGGGACTACCCCTACGAGCAGTACTTC	CASIGEGDYPYEQYF
NA	TRBV20-1	NA	TRBJ2-3	TGCAGTGCCGAGGGCCCGGATACGCAGTATTTT	CSAEGPDTQYF
NA	TRBV7-9	NA	TRBJ2-7	TGTGCCAGCAGCCTACCTAACTACGAGCAGTACTTC	CASSLPNYEQYF
NA	TRBV20-1	NA	TRBJ1-2	TGCAGTGCTACCAGTGGGCAGAGAATTGTAGGCTACACCTTC	CSATSGQRIVGYTF
few	TRBV11-3	NA	TRBJ2-2	TGTGCCAGCAGCTCTACCGGGTTGGCCGGGGAGCTGTTTTTT	CASSSTGLAGELFF
NA	TRBV9	NA	TRBJ1-1	TGTGCCAGCAGCATTACAGGGATGAGGACTGAAGCTTTCTTT	CASSITGMRTEAFF
many	TRBV7-3	TRBD2	TRBJ2-5	TGTGCCAGCAGCCCAACTAGCGGGGCGGAGACCCAGTACTTC	CASSPTSGAETQYF
NA	TRBV28	TRBD1	TRBJ2-7	TGTGCCAGCAGTAATTCCGGGACAGGGGGCTACGAGCAGTACTTC	CASSNSGTGGYEQYF
few	TRBV20-1	NA	TRBJ2-7	TGCAGTGCTGGGGGCAGTACCGCCTACGAGCAGTACTTC	CSAGGSTAYEQYF
few	TRBV20-1	NA	TRBJ2-7	TGCAGTGCTAGGGGGGCTGTGGGGACTTCCGAGCAGTACTTC	CSARGAVGTSEQYF
few	TRBV5-6	NA	TRBJ2-5	TGTGCCAGCAGCTTGAAGCACGACCAAGAGACCCAGTACTTC	CASSLKHDQETQYF
NA	TRBV5-1	TRBD2	TRBJ2-1	TGCGCCAGCAGCTTGGATGGGACTAGCGGATACAATGAGCAGTTCTTC	CASSLDGTSGYNEQFF
few	TRBV20-1	TRBD1	TRBJ2-5	TGCAGTGCTGGACAGGGGGCTCGAGAGACCCAGTACTTC	CSAGQGARETQYF
few	TRBV6-1	TRBD1	TRBJ2-7	TGTGCCAGCAGACCCAGGTCGGGGACAGGAACCTACGAGCAGTACTTC	CASRPRSGTGTYEQYF
NA	TRBV20-1	TRBD2	TRBJ2-1	TGCAGTGCTAGAGAAGGTAGCGGGAGGGGTGCTGAGCAGTTCTTC	CSAREGSGRGAEQFF
NA	TRBV12-3/TRBV12-4	NA	TRBJ1-1	TGTGCCAGCAGTTTTTCACGCACTGAAGCTTTCTTT	CASSFSRTEAFF
few	TRBV6-4	TRBD1	TRBJ2-3	TGTGCCCTCAAACGAATAGGGACAGTAACAGATACGCAGTATTTT	CALKRIGTVTDTQYF
few	TRBV7-2	NA	TRBJ2-2	TGTGCCAGCAGCTGGCGGGATGTCACCGGGGAGCTGTTTTTT	CASSWRDVTGELFF
NA	TRBV20-1	NA	TRBJ2-3	TGCAGTGCTAGAACAGGGCTCGGGGCGCAGTATTTT	CSARTGLGAQYF